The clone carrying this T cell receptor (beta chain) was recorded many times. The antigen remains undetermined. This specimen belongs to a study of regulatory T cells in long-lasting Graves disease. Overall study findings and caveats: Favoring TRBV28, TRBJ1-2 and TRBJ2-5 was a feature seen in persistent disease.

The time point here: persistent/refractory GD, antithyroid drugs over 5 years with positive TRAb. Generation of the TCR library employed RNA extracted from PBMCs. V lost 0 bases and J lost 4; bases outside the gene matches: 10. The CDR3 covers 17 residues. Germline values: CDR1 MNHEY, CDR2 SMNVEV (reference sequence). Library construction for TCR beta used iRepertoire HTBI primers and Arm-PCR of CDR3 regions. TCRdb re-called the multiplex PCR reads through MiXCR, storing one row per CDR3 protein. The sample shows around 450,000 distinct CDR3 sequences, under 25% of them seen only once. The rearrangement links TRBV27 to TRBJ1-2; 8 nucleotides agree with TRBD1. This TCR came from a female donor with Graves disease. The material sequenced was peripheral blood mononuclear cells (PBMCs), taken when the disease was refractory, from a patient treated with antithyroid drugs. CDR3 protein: CASSLSPGGGQVYGYTF. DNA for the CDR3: TGTGCCAGCAGTTTATCTCCCGGTGGGGGACAGGTCTATGGCTACACCTTC.